This TCR beta chain was captured in a study of technical replicates of blood from several donors. V lost 7 bases and J lost 4, with 17 bases in between. Germline V gene data show CDR1 as SEHNR and CDR2 as FQNEAQ (reference sequence). There are 14 residues in the CDR3. Sequenced by immunoSEQ multiplex PCR; TCRdb stores in-frame clones only, minus some. There are roughly 14,000 clones in the sample; under 85% occur only once, and over 10% lies in the top ten. The source of this sequence is a human donor in good health. The rearrangement uses TRBV7-9 and TRBJ2-7; D might be TRBD2 (5 bases). Sequencing input: PBMCs. Here the CDR3 DNA reads TGTGCCAGCACCCTCTCGGGGAAAAGGTACGAGCAGTACTTC. Protein sequence: CASTLSGKRYEQYF.